The rows below give T cell receptor beta chains drawn from one sample of a study of CD8 T cells in ankylosing spondylitis. TCRdb reanalysed the 5' RACE reads using MiXCR and keeps one entry per CDR3 protein. This table has approximately 350,000 distinct CDR3 sequences, roughly 15% appearing once. The sample consisted of blood, either unsorted or a sorted T cell fraction (not recorded which). These receptors were taken from a male donor with ankylosing spondylitis or in good health (not recorded which). Each CDR3 is given with its conserved first and last residue. The D gene is left open where the match is weak. Rows give clone size only sometimes, using once, few, many, or a class for an expanded clone.

clone_size	v_call	j_call	d_call	cdr3_length	cdr3_aa	cdr3_nt
.	TRBV12-3/TRBV12-4	TRBJ2-1	.	16	CASSEEAASSYNEQFF	TGTGCCAGCAGTGAGGAAGCTGCCAGCTCCTACAATGAGCAGTTCTTC
few	TRBV3-1	TRBJ2-7	.	13	CASSQVGPGEQYF	TGTGCCAGCAGCCAAGTGGGTCCGGGAGAGCAGTACTTC
many	TRBV2	TRBJ1-2	.	15	CASSPSDGGTYGYTF	TGTGCCAGCAGTCCTTCGGACGGAGGAACGTATGGCTACACCTTC
.	TRBV24-1	TRBJ2-3	.	14	CATSDTREADTQYF	TGTGCCACCAGTGACACCAGGGAAGCCGATACGCAGTATTTT
few	TRBV29-1	TRBJ2-3	.	11	CSVELSGTQYF	TGCAGCGTTGAACTTAGTGGTACGCAGTATTTT
few	TRBV30	TRBJ1-4	.	15	CAWSAGAVGNEKLFF	TGTGCCTGGAGTGCAGGGGCAGTGGGTAATGAAAAACTGTTTTTT
.	TRBV10-3	TRBJ2-7	.	13	CAISESAGYEQYF	TGTGCCATCAGTGAGTCGGCAGGCTACGAGCAGTACTTC
few	TRBV7-2	TRBJ1-4	.	13	CASSLRGREKLFF	TGTGCCAGCAGCTTACGGGGTAGGGAAAAACTGTTTTTT
few	TRBV12-3/TRBV12-4	TRBJ2-5	.	13	CASRTLGAETQYF	TGTGCCAGCAGGACCCTTGGGGCAGAGACCCAGTACTTC
.	TRBV3-1	TRBJ2-1	.	14	CASSKGGSYNEQFF	TGTGCCAGCAGCAAGGGCGGTTCCTACAATGAGCAGTTCTTC
.	TRBV9	TRBJ2-7	.	15	CASSVGTGAYYEQYF	TGTGCCAGCAGCGTAGGAACAGGAGCCTACTACGAGCAGTACTTC
few	TRBV20-1	TRBJ1-2	TRBD1	12	CSASPRGNGYTF	TGCAGTGCTAGTCCCAGGGGGAATGGCTACACCTTC
.	TRBV5-1	TRBJ1-1	.	14	CASSLEVSATEAFF	TGCGCCAGCAGCTTGGAGGTATCCGCCACTGAAGCTTTCTTT
.	TRBV7-8	TRBJ2-7	.	13	CASSPDTDYEQYF	TGTGCCAGCAGTCCGGACACAGACTACGAGCAGTACTTC
few	TRBV29-1	TRBJ2-3	.	13	CSVEAQGIGAQYF	TGCAGCGTTGAAGCCCAGGGGATAGGTGCGCAGTATTTT
few	TRBV10-3	TRBJ2-1	TRBD1	17	CAISSGTGGVSYNEQFF	TGTGCCATCAGTTCCGGGACAGGGGGCGTCTCCTACAATGAGCAGTTCTTC
few	TRBV3-1	TRBJ2-6	.	14	CASSPNSGANVLTF	TGTGCCAGCAGCCCCAACTCTGGGGCCAACGTCCTGACTTTC
.	TRBV6-1	TRBJ1-1	.	12	CASSETREWAFF	TGTGCCAGCAGTGAAACAAGGGAATGGGCTTTCTTT
.	TRBV12-3/TRBV12-4	TRBJ2-1	TRBD2	15	CASSFLAGDGNEQFF	TGTGCCAGCAGTTTCTTAGCGGGAGATGGCAATGAGCAGTTCTTC
.	TRBV10-3	TRBJ2-1	TRBD2	16	CAISESSGTSGPPVFF	TGTGCCATCAGTGAGTCATCCGGGACTAGCGGCCCCCCGGTGTTCTTC
.	TRBV5-6	TRBJ1-2	TRBD1	13	CASILGDSDGYTF	TGTGCCAGCATCCTTGGGGACAGCGACGGCTACACCTTC
.	TRBV19	TRBJ2-2	.	15	CASTATRGYTGELFF	TGTGCCAGTACCGCAACCCGGGGGTATACCGGGGAGCTGTTTTTT
few	TRBV2	TRBJ1-2	.	13	CASNERGLGGYTF	TGTGCCAGCAACGAGAGGGGGTTGGGTGGCTACACCTTC
.	TRBV20-1	TRBJ2-3	.	14	CSARDVKLEDTQYF	TGCAGTGCTAGAGATGTGAAGCTCGAAGATACGCAGTATTTT
.	TRBV20-1	TRBJ2-7	.	12	CSALRGSYEQYF	TGCAGTGCTCTAAGAGGCTCCTACGAGCAGTACTTC
many	TRBV25-1	TRBJ1-2	.	13	CASSESGLYGYTF	TGTGCCAGCAGTGAATCGGGGCTGTATGGCTACACCTTC
.	TRBV10-3	TRBJ1-1	.	13	CAISRDRNTEAFF	TGTGCCATCAGTCGGGACCGGAACACTGAAGCTTTCTTT
.	TRBV7-2	TRBJ2-4	.	17	CASSLAGVGLAKNIQYF	TGTGCCAGCAGCTTAGCAGGGGTGGGACTAGCCAAAAACATTCAGTACTTC
.	TRBV3-1	TRBJ2-1	.	16	CASSQAALTHYNEQFF	TGTGCCAGCAGCCAAGCCGCCCTTACCCATTACAATGAGCAGTTCTTC
few	TRBV7-9	TRBJ2-1	.	14	CASSPTGSENEQFF	TGTGCCAGCAGCCCGACGGGGAGTGAGAATGAGCAGTTCTTC
few	TRBV12-3/TRBV12-4	TRBJ2-2	.	15	CASSFDRFDTGELFF	TGTGCCAGCAGTTTTGACAGGTTTGACACCGGGGAGCTGTTTTTT
many	TRBV5-1	TRBJ2-1	TRBD2	15	CASSLEAGGYNEQFF	TGTGCCAGCAGCTTAGAAGCGGGGGGATACAATGAGCAGTTCTTC
.	TRBV9	TRBJ2-3	.	15	CASSVGGGPADTQYF	TGTGCCAGCAGCGTAGGAGGAGGGCCCGCAGATACGCAGTATTTT
.	TRBV7-8	TRBJ2-2	.	16	CASSLSRRANTGELFF	TGTGCCAGCAGCTTAAGTCGCAGGGCGAACACCGGGGAGCTGTTTTTT
many	TRBV12-3/TRBV12-4	TRBJ1-4	.	14	CASSLGGGLEKLFF	TGTGCCAGCAGTTTAGGAGGGGGACTTGAAAAACTGTTTTTT
.	TRBV3-1	TRBJ2-7	.	13	CASSQAVSYEQYF	TGTGCCAGCAGCCAAGCGGTCTCCTACGAGCAGTACTTC
few	TRBV6-5	TRBJ2-7	.	12	CASMARDYEQYF	TGTGCCAGCATGGCCAGGGATTACGAGCAGTACTTC
.	TRBV11-2	TRBJ2-7	.	14	CASSFDSKFYEQYF	TGTGCCAGCAGCTTCGACAGTAAGTTCTACGAGCAGTACTTC
.	TRBV7-2	TRBJ2-6	.	16	CASSFAPGTGANVLTF	TGTGCCAGCAGCTTCGCCCCGGGTACTGGGGCCAACGTCCTGACTTTC
few	TRBV19	TRBJ2-1	TRBD2	15	CASNSGTISYNEQFF	TGTGCCAGTAATTCCGGGACTATCTCCTACAATGAGCAGTTCTTC
many	TRBV29-1	TRBJ2-2	.	14	CSATLRRNTGELFF	TGCAGCGCTACTTTACGGCGGAACACCGGGGAGCTGTTTTTT